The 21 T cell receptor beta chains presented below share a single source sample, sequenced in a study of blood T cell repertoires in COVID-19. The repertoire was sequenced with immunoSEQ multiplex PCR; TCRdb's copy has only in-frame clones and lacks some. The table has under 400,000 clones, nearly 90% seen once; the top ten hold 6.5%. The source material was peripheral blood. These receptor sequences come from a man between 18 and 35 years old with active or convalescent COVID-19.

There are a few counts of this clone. The DNA of the CDR3 is TGCGCCAGCAGCACGGACAGGATTAATTCACCCCTCCACTTT. This gives the protein CASSTDRINSPLHF. V is TRBV5-1 and J is TRBJ1-6; 7 bases map to TRBD1. The V segment lost 4 bases and the J segment 6 bases; nucleotides outside the gene matches: 4. This CDR3 comprises 14 residues. The germline gives CDR1 SGHRS, CDR2 YFSETQ.

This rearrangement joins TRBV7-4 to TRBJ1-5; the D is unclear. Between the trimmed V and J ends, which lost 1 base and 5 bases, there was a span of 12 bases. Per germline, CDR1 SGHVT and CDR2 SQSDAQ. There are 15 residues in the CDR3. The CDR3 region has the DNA TGTGCCAGCAGCTTAGGGTCACAGCAAGATCAGCCCCAGCATTTT. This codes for CASSLGSQQDQPQHF. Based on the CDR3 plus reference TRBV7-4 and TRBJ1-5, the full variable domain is GAGVSQSPRYKVAKRGRDVALRCDSISGHVTLYWYRQTLGQGSEVLTYSQSDAQRDKSGRPSGRFSAERPERSVSTLKIQRTEQGDSAVYLCASSLGSQQDQPQHFGDGTRLSIL.

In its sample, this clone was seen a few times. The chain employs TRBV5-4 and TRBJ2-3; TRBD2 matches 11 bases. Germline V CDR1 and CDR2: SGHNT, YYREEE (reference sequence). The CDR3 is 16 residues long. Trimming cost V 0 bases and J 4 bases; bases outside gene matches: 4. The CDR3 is CASSLGLAGLADTQYF. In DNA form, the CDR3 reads TGTGCCAGCAGCTTGGGACTAGCGGGACTTGCAGATACGCAGTATTTT.

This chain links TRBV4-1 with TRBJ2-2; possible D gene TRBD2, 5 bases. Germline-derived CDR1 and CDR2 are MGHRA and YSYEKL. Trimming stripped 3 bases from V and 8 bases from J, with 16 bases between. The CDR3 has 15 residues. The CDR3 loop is CASSQGSWLGGELFF. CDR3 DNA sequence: TGCGCCAGCAGCCAGGGGAGCTGGCTCGGGGGGGAGCTGTTTTTT.

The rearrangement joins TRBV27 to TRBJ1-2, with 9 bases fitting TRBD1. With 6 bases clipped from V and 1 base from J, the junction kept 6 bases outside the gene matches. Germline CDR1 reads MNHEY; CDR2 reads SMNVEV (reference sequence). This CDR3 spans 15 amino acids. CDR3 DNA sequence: TGTGCCAGCAGCCGCGGGGGACAGGGTAACTATGGCTACACCTTC. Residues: CASSRGGQGNYGYTF.

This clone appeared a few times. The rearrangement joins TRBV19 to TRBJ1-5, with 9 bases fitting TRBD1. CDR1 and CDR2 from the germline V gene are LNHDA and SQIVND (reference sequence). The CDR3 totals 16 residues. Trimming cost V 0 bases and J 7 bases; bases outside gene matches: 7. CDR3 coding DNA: TGTGCCAGTAGTATAGAGGGGACAGGGCTTGGGCAGCCCCAGCATTTT. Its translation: CASSIEGTGLGQPQHF.

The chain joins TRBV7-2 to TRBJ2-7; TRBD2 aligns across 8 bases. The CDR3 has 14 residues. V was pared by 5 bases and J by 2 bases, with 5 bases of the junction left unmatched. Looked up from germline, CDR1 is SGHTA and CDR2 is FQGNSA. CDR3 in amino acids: CASSHSGAPYEQYF. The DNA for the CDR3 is TGTGCCAGCAGCCATAGCGGGGCACCCTACGAGCAGTACTTC.

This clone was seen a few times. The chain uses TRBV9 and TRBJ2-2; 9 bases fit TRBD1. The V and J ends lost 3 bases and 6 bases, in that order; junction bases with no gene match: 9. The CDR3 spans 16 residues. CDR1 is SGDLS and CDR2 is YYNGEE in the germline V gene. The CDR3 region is CASSAPGQGYAGELFF. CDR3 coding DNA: TGTGCCAGCAGCGCACCGGGACAGGGTTACGCCGGGGAGCTGTTTTTT.

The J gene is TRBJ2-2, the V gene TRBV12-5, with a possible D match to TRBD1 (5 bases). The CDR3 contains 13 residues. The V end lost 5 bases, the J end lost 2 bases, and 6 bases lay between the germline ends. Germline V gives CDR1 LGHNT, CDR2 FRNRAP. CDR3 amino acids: CASGDSNTGELFF. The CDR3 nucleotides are TGTGCTAGTGGTGACAGTAACACCGGGGAGCTGTTTTTT.

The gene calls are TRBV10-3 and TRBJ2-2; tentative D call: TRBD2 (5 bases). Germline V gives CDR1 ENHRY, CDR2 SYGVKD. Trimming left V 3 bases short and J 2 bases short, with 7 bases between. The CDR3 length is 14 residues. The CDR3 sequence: CAISEPGNTGELFF. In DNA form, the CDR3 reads TGTGCCATCAGTGAACCGGGAAACACCGGGGAGCTGTTTTTT.

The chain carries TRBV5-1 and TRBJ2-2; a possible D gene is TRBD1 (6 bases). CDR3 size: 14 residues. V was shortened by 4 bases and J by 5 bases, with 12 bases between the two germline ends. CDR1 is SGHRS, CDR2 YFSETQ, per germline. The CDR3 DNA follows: TGCGCCAGCAGCCTATCAGGGGATACCGGGGAGCTGTTTTTT. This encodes CASSLSGDTGELFF.

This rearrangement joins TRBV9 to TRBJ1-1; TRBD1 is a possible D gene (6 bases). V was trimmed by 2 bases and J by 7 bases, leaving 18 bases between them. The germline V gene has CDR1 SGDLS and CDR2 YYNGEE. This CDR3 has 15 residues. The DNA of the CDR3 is TGTGCCAGCAGCGTGGACCCAGGGGCAAACGTTGAAGCTTTCTTT. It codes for CASSVDPGANVEAFF. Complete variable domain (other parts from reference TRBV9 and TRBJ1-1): DSGVTQTPKHLITATGQRVTLRCSPRSGDLSVYWYQQSLDQGLQFLIQYYNGEERAKGNILERFSAQQFPDLHSELNLSSLELGDSALYFCASSVDPGANVEAFFGQGTRLTVV.

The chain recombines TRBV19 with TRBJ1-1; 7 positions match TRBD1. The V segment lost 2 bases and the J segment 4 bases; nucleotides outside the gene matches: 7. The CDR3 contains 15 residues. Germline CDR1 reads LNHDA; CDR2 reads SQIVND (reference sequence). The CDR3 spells CASSISGTVSTEAFF. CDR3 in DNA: TGTGCCAGTAGTATATCCGGGACAGTCAGCACTGAAGCTTTCTTT.

The CDR3 spells CASSLSRGEKLFF. For the CDR3, the DNA is TGCGCCAGCAGCCTATCCCGGGGGGAAAAACTGTTTTTT. This chain uses TRBV4-1 with TRBJ1-4; D perhaps matches TRBD1 (5 bases). V lost 4 bases and J lost 8, with 11 bases in between. Germline V gene data show CDR1 as MGHRA and CDR2 as YSYEKL. This CDR3 is built from 13 residues.

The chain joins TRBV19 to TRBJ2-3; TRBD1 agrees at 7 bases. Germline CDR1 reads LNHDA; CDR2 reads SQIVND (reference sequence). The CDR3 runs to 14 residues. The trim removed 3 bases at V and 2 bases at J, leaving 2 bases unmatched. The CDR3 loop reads CASSIDRATDTQYF. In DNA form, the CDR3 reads TGTGCCAGTAGTATCGACAGGGCCACAGATACGCAGTATTTT.

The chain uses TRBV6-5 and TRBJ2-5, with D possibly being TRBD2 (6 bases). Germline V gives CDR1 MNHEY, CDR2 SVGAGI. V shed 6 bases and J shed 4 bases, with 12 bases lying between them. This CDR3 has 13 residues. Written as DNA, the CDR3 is TGTGCCAGCAGGGGGGGACCGGTAGAGACCCAGTACTTC. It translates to CASRGGPVETQYF.

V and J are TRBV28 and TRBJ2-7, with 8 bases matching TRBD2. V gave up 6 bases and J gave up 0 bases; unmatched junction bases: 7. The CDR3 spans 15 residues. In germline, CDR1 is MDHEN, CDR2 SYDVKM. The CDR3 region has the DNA TGTGCCAGCAGAACAGGAGCGGGAGACTCCTACGAGCAGTACTTC. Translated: CASRTGAGDSYEQYF.

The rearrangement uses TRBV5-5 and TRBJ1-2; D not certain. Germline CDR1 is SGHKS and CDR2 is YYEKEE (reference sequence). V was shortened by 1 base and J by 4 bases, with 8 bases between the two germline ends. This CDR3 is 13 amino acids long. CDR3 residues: CASSLKGVYGYTF. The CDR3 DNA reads TGTGCCAGCAGCTTGAAGGGAGTCTATGGCTACACCTTC.

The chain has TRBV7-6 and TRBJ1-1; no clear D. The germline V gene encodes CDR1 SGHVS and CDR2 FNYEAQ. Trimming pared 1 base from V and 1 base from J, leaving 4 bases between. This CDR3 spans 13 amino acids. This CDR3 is CASSLDTNTEAFF. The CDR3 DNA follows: TGTGCCAGCAGCTTAGACACGAACACTGAAGCTTTCTTT.

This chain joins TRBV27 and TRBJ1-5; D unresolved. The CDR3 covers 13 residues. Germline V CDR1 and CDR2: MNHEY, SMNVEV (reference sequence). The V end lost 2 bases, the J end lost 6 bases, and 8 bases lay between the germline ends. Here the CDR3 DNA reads TGTGCCAGCAGTTTAGAGGAAGGTCAGCCCCAGCATTTT. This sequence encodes CASSLEEGQPQHF.

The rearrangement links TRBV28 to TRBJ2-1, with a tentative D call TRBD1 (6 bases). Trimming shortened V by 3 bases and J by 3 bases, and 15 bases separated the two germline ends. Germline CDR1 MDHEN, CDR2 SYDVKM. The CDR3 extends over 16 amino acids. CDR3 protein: CASSFAGDKGYNEQFF. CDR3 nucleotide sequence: TGTGCCAGCAGTTTTGCCGGGGACAAGGGCTACAATGAGCAGTTCTTC.